This TCR beta chain was captured in a study of blood T cells in healthy people across ages (dated by TCRdb to about 2015). Regarding the complete study: In model experiments, roughly one uniquely barcoded TCR beta cDNA molecule per two T cells was captured by template switching. For two donors (one aged 18 to 29 and one aged 80 or older), the study analyzed two additional independent replicas of 1 million unique cDNA reads from the same blood draw. The study measured age-related changes in TCR beta repertoire diversity using deep sequencing normalized with unique cDNA molecular identifiers. To avoid experimental bias, donors of different ages were spread randomly across the sequencing lanes. Four age groups were formed from the donors: young (average approximately 16 years), middle-aged (around 41), aged (more than 55) and long-lived (less than 85). Broader findings and caveats from the paper: Since profiling was done on bulk unsorted PBMCs, naive and antigen-experienced compartments could not be conclusively compared. As age increased, observed TCR beta diversity per million T cells dropped in a roughly linear way, and a significant reduction was already evident by age roughly 36. Observed TCR beta diversity correlated strongly with the percentage of naive T cells measured by flow cytometry. Because the CMV infection status of the donors was unknown, age-related changes in expanded clonotypes may potentially have been confounded. Compared with the aged group, more naive CD4+ T cells, fewer expanded clones and increased TCR diversity were shown by the long-lived group, suggesting age selection. Total diversity estimates from one million sequenced T cells were considered lower bounds and underestimates.

The germline V gene specifies MDHEN as CDR1 and SYDVKM as CDR2. V lost 6 bases and J lost 2 bases, and the count of bases not matched to a germline gene is 5. The CDR3 holds 15 amino acids from the cysteine to the phenylalanine. Here the CDR3 DNA is all that survives: 45 bases in frame from base 1. Systemically healthy Caucasian individuals from Russia, approximately 39 in total and aged about 6 to 100 years, were included as donors. Around 10 milliliters of peripheral blood were collected from each donor into EDTA-treated Vacutainer tubes. Ficoll-Paque density-gradient centrifugation was used to isolate PBMCs, with at least 7 million obtained per sample. Total RNA was extracted from PBMCs with Trizol reagent, with at least 6 micrograms obtained per sample. For every donor, flow cytometry on a PBMC aliquot measured the percentage of naive CD45RAhigh/CD27high T cells. Libraries were prepared through 5' RACE. For sequencing, an Illumina HiSeq 2500 was employed. A second PCR of roughly 6 to 12 cycles was performed with a sample-barcoded 5' primer and a J-beta primer mix. Each TCR beta cDNA molecule received a unique molecular identifier from a template-switch 5' adaptor carrying 12 random nucleotides. Each sample yielded at least 2.5 million CDR3-containing paired-end reads. The Mint cDNA synthesis kit, primed by a TRBC-specific oligonucleotide, was used to synthesize first-strand cDNA from all RNA. Following uracil-DNA glycosylase treatment, all cDNA underwent a first 18-cycle PCR with the universal primers M1SS and BC2_uni_R. In the paper's pipeline: Each sample was normalized by randomly selecting 1 million high-quality reads, each carrying a distinct molecular identifier. Instead of being binned into consensus sequences, reads that shared molecular identifiers were thrown out. MiTCR, set to a Q25 quality threshold and the strictest error-elimination algorithm, was used for CDR3 identification, clonotype clustering and error correction. A nonparametric unseen species model with Euler transformation was used to estimate lower-bound total TCR beta diversity. The public reads were quality trimmed at Q25 with fastp and then assembled into clones with MiXCR by TCRdb, keeping productive beta chains. Identical CDR3 protein sequences are pooled into one entry, listed with their most common genes and DNA. TCRdb assigned the V and J calls; the authors' analysis was not used. This sample comprises about 640,000 distinct CDR3 sequences, about 53% of them detected only once. The top ten constitute around 37% of the sample.

On this clonotype itself: Which antigen it targets is not known. Per-nucleotide qualities are absent, and no much larger clonotype sits a single base away.

This receptor was obtained from a man aged 55 to 70 in good health. The sequence joins TRBV28 to TRBJ2-4; 9 bases in between match TRBD1. Source material: blood. Here the CDR3 is given as CASRRTGVTKNIQYF. The nucleotide sequence is given as TGTGCCAGCAGAAGGACAGGGGTAACCAAAAACATTCAGTACTTC.